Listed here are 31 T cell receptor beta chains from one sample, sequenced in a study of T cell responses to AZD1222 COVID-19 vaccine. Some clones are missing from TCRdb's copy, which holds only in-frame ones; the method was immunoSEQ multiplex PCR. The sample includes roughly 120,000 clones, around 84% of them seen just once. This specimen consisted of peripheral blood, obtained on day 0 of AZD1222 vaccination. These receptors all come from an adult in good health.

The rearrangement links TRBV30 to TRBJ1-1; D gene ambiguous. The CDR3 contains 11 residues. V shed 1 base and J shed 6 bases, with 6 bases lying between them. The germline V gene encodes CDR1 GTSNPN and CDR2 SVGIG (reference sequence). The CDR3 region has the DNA TGTGCCTGGAGTGCGGAGTCTGAAGCTTTCTTT. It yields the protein CAWSAESEAFF.

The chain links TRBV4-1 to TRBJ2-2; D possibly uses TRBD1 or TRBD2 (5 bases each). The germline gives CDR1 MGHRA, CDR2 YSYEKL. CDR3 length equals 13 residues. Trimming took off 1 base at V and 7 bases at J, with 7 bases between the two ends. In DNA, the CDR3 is TGCGCCAGCAGCCAAGCAGGGAGCGGGGAGCTGTTTTTT. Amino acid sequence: CASSQAGSGELFF.

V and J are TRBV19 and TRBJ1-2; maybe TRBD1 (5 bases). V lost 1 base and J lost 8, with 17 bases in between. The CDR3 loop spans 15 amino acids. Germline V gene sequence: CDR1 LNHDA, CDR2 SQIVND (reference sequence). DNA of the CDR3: TGTGCCAGTAGTATAGCCTCCGAGGGGCATGCGGGCTACACCTTC. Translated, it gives CASSIASEGHAGYTF.

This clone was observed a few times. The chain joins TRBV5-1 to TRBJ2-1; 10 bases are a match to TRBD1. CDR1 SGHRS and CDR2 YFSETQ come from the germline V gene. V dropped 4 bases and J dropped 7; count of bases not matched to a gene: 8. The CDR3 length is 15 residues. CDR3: CASSQLPGQGNEQFF. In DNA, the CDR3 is TGCGCCAGCAGCCAACTTCCGGGACAGGGGAATGAGCAGTTCTTC.

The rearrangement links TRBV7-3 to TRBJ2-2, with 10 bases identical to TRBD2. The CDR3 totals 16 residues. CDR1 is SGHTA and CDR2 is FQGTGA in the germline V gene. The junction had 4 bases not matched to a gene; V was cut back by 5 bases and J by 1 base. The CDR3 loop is CASSPPSGGNTGELFF. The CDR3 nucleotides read TGTGCCAGCAGCCCCCCTAGCGGGGGGAACACCGGGGAGCTGTTTTTT.

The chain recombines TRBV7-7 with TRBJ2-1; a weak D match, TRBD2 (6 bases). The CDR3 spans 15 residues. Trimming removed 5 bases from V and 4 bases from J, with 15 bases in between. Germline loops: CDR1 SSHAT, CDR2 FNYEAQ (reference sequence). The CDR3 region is CASSPGSGDYNEQFF. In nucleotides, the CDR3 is TGTGCCAGCAGCCCGGGTAGCGGCGATTACAATGAGCAGTTCTTC.

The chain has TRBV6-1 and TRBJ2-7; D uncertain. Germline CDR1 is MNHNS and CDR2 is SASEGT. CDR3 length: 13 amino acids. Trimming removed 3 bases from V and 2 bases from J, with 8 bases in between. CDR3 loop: CASSDRYTYEQYF. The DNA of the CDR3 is TGTGCCAGCAGTGACAGGTATACCTACGAGCAGTACTTC.

The CDR3 spells CATSVEGSPTNYGYTF. The CDR3 DNA follows: TGTGCCACCAGTGTTGAGGGGTCGCCCACTAACTATGGCTACACCTTC. V gene TRBV24-1 combines with J gene TRBJ1-2; a weak D match, TRBD1 (5 bases). V was pared by 5 bases and J by 0 bases, with 15 bases between. This CDR3 region has 16 residues. Germline lookup yields CDR1 KGHDR and CDR2 SFDVKD.

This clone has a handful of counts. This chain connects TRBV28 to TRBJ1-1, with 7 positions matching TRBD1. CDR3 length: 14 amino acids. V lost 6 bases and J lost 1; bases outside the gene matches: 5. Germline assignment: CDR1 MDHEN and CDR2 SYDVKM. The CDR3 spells CASRKQGRNTEAFF. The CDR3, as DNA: TGTGCCAGCAGAAAACAGGGGCGGAACACTGAAGCTTTCTTT.

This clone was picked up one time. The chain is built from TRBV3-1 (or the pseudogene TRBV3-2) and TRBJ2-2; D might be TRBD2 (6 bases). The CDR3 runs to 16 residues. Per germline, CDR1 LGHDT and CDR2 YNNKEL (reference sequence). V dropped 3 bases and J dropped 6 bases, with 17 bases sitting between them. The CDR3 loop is CASSQGVRPGAGELFF. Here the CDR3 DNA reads TGTGCCAGCAGCCAGGGGGTGCGGCCGGGAGCCGGGGAGCTGTTTTTT.

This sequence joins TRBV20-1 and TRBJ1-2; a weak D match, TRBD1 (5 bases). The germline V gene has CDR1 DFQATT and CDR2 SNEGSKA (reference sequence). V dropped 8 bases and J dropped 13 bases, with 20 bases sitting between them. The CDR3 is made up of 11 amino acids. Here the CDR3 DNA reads TGCAGTCTATTCCCCCGTGAGGGGCCCACCTTC. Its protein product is CSLFPREGPTF.

The CDR3 nucleotides read TGTGCTAGTGGTGGCGGGACTAGCAATGAGCAGTTCTTC. Translating it yields CASGGGTSNEQFF. The V gene is TRBV12-5, the J gene TRBJ2-1; 8 bases align to TRBD2. CDR1 is LGHNT, CDR2 FRNRAP, per germline. The CDR3 covers 13 residues. Unmatched junction bases numbered 3, after V lost 5 bases and J lost 6 bases.

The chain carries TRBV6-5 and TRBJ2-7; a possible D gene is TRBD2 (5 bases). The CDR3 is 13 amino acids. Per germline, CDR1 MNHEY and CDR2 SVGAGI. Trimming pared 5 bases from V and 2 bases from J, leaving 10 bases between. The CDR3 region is CASSLPGTYEQYF. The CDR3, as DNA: TGTGCCAGCAGTCTCCCGGGGACCTACGAGCAGTACTTC.

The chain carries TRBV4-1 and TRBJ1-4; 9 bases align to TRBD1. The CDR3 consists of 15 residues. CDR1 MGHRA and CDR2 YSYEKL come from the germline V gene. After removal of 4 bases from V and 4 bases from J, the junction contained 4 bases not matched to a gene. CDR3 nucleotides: TGCGCCAGCAGCCTAGGACAGGGGAGTAATGAAAAACTGTTTTTT. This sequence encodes CASSLGQGSNEKLFF.

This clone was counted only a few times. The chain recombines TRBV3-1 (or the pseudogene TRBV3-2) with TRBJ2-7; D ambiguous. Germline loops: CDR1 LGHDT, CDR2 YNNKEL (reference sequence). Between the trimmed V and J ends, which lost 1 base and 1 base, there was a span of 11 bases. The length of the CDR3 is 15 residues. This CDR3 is CASSQGAGYSYEQYF. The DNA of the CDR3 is TGTGCCAGCAGCCAAGGTGCAGGATATTCCTACGAGCAGTACTTC.

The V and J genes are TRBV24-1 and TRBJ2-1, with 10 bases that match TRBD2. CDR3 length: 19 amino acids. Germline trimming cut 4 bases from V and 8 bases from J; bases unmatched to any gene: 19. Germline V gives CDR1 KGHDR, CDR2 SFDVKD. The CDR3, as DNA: TGTGCCACCAGTGACAGGGGGCTAGCGGGAGAGGAGGGCTGGGATGAGCAGTTCTTC. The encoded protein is CATSDRGLAGEEGWDEQFF.

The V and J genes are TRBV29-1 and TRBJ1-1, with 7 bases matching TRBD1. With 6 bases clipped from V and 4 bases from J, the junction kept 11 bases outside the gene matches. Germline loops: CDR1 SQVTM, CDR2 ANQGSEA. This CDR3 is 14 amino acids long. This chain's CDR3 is CSVRGRHSVTEAFF. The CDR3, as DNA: TGCAGCGTGAGGGGGCGTCATAGTGTCACTGAAGCTTTCTTT.

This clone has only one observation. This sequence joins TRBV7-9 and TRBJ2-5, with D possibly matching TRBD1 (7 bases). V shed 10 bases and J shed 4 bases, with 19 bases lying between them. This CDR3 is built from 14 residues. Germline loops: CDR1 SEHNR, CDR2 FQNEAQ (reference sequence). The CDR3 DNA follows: TGTGCCACTAGGGGGCTAGGAGGGCCAGAGACCCAGTACTTC. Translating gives CATRGLGGPETQYF.

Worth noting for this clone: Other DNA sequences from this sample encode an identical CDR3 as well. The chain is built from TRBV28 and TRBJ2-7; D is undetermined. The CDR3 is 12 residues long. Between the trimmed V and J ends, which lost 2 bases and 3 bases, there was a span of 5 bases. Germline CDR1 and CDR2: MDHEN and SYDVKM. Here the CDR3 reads CASSLGGYEQYF. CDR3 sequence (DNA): TGTGCCAGCAGTTTAGGCGGCTACGAGCAGTACTTC.

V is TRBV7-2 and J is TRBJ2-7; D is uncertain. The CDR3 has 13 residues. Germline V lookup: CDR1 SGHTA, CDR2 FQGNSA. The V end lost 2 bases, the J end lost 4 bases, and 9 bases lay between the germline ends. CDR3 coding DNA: TGTGCCAGCAGCTTATTTCGAGGATACGAGCAGTACTTC. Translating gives CASSLFRGYEQYF.

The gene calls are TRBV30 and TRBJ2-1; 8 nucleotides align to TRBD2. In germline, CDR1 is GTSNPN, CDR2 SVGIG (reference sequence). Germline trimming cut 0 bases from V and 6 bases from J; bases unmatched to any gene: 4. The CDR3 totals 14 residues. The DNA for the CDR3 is TGTGCCTGGAGTGTACCCGGGAGGGGCAATGAGCAGTTCTTC. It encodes CAWSVPGRGNEQFF.

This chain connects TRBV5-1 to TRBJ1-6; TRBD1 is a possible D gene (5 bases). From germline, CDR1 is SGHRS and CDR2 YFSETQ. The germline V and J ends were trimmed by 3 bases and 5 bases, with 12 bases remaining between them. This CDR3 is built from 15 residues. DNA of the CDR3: TGCGCCAGCAGCTCACAGACAGCCGATAATTCACCCCTCCACTTT. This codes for CASSSQTADNSPLHF.

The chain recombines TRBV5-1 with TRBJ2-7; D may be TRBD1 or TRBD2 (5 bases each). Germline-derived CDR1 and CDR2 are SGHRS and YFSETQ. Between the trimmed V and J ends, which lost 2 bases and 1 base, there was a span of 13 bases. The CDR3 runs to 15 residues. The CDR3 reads CASSFGTEASYEQYF. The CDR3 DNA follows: TGCGCCAGCAGCTTCGGGACGGAAGCTTCCTACGAGCAGTACTTC.

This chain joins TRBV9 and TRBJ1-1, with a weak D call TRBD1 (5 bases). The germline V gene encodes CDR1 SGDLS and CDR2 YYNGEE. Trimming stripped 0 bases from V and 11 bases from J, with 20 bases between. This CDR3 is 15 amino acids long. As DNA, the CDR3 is TGTGCCAGCAGCGTAGAACCGGGACTCAAGGGTGGTGCTTTCTTT. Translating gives CASSVEPGLKGGAFF.

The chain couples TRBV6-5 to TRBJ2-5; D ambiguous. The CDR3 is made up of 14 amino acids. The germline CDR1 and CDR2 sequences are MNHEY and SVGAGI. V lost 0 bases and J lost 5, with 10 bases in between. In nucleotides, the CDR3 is TGTGCCAGCAGTTACTCGATTGGGGTGGAGACCCAGTACTTC. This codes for CASSYSIGVETQYF.

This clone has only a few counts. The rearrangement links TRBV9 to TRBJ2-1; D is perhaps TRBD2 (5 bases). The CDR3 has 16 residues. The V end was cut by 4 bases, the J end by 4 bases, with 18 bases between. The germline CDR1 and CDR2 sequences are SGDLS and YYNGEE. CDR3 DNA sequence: TGTGCCAGCAGCCTCTGGGGAGAGCCACCGTACAATGAGCAGTTCTTC. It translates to CASSLWGEPPYNEQFF.

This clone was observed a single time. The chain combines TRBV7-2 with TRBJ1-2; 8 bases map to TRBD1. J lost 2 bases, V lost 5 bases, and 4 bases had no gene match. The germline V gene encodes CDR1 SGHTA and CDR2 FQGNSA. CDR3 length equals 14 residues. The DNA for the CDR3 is TGTGCCAGCAGCCCAAGGGACAGGAACTATGGCTACACCTTC. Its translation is CASSPRDRNYGYTF.

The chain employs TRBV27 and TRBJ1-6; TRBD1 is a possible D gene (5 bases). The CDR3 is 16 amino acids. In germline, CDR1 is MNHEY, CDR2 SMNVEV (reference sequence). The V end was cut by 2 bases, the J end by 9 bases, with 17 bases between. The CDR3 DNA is TGTGCCAGCAGTTTAGAGGCACCAGGGAGAGGTTCACCCCTCCACTTT. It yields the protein CASSLEAPGRGSPLHF.

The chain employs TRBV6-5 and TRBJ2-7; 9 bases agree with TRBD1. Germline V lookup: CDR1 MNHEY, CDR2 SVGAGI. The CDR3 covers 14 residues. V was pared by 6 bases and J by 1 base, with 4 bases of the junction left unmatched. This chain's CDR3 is CASRGQGLSYEQYF. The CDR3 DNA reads TGTGCCAGCAGAGGACAGGGGTTGTCCTACGAGCAGTACTTC.

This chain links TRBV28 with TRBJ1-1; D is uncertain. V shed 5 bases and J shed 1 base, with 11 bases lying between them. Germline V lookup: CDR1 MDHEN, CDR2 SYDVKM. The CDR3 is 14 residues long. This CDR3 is CASSLRGWNTEAFF. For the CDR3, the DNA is TGTGCCAGCAGTCTCCGGGGATGGAACACTGAAGCTTTCTTT.

The CDR3 nucleotides are TGTGCCAGCAGTGAAGCTCTGTCCACTGAAGCTTTCTTT. This translates into CASSEALSTEAFF. The J gene is TRBJ1-1, the V gene TRBV25-1; D gene ambiguous. This CDR3 comprises 13 residues. V was trimmed by 2 bases and J by 4 bases, leaving 8 bases between them. Germline assignment: CDR1 MGHDK and CDR2 SYGVNS.